The clone carrying this T cell receptor (beta chain) came up once. Its antigen is unidentified. The sample is drawn from a study of glioma-infiltrating T cells after dendritic cell vaccination. For the study at large: At biweekly intervals, patients got three intradermal dendritic cell vaccine injections.

Study results and limitations: Higher pretreatment TIL content predicted longer progression-free time and survival.

The PCR used 60 V beta and 13 J beta primers. Profiling relied on immunoSEQ multiplex PCR, and the TCRdb table lists in-frame clones only, not all of them. The data contain around 100,000 clones, roughly four fifths of them seen just once; the ten biggest clones take up approximately 12%. V lost 6 bases to trimming and J lost 3 bases, with 8 bases between them. The CDR3 runs 11 residues. Germline-derived CDR1 and CDR2 are DFQATT and SNEGSKA (reference sequence). The source was blood, collected before dendritic cell vaccination. This receptor was obtained from a human donor with glioblastoma. V and J are TRBV20-1 and TRBJ1-2; D is perhaps TRBD1 (6 bases). The CDR3 DNA reads TGCAGTGCGGGGGCGGACTATGGCTACACCTTC. Translating gives CSAGADYGYTF.